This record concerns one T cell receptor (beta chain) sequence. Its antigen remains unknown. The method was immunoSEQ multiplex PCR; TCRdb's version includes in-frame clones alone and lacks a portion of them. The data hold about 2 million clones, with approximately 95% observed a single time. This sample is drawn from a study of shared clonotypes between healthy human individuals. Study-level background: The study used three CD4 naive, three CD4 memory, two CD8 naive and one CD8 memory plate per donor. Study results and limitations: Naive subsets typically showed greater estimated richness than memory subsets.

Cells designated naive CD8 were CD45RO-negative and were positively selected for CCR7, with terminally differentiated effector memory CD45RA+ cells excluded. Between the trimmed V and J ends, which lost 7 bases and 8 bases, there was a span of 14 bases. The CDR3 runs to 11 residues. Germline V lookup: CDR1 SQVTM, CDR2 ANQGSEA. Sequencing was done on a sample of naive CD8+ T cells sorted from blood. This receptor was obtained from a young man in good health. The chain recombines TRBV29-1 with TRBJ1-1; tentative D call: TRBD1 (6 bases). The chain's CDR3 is CSGGQESEAFF. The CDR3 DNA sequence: TGCAGCGGGGGACAAGAAAGCGAAGCTTTCTTT.